This TCR beta chain stems from a study of CD8+ T cells in alopecia areata (dated by TCRdb to about 2018). Study-level background: The treated patients took part in an open-label pilot trial in which moderate-to-severe alopecia areata was treated with oral tofacitinib at 5 to 10 mg twice daily. On the human side, TCRbeta sequencing was run on scalp tissue and on sorted CD4+ and CD8+ peripheral blood T cells from healthy controls and from alopecia areata patients with either patchy or totalis/universalis disease. Patients stayed on tofacitinib for 6 to 18 months and then had 6 months of follow-up off drug so that delayed response and recurrence could be assessed. RNA was extracted with the PAXgene miRNA kit for fixed scalp, the miRNeasy kit for PBMCs, and the RNeasy kit for mouse skin. The SALT score, which quantifies the percentage of affected scalp surface area, was used to measure disease severity in treated patients. TCRbeta CDR3 regions were amplified by immunoSEQ multiplex PCR with 35 Vbeta forward and 13 Jbeta reverse primers. Scalp clonality was compared among normal scalp (n=4), patchy alopecia areata scalp (n=8), and alopecia totalis/universalis scalp (n=8). High-throughput TCRbeta sequencing was used to examine T cell clonal expansion in alopecia areata in both the C3H/HeJ mouse model and human patients. Biopsies were taken from tofacitinib-treated patients at baseline and at 4 and 24 weeks of treatment, and a later scalp biopsy was taken in several of the tofacitinib-treated patients.

The germline V gene gives CDR1 as SQVTM and CDR2 as ANQGSEA. The germline ends are 4 bases apart after V is trimmed by 3 bases and J by 0 bases. The CDR3, cysteine through phenylalanine, is 12 amino acids long. Here the CDR3 DNA is all that survives: 36 bases in frame from base 1. Overall study results and their limits: Because the treated cohort was small and had only one nonresponder, larger studies are needed to examine links between baseline CD8+ expansion and response. Shared TCR sequences between patients were less evident than in mice, which may be partly attributable to HLA diversity in the patient population. Tofacitinib significantly lowered scalp clonality and the number of expanded CD8+ clones among the top 100 scalp clones. Compared with normal scalp, lesional scalp, particularly in alopecia totalis/universalis, had higher clonality and more expanded CD8+ clones, which suggests antigenic drive. Unlike mouse skin, where gammadelta T cells dominate, normal human skin contains resident alphabeta T cells that get sequenced too, which complicates analysis of the scalp TCR repertoire. Many expanded lesional clones were found to persist in scalp and blood during tofacitinib treatment, and relapse after treatment cessation may be partly explained by this persistence.

The treatment or condition label corresponds to: oral pan-JAK inhibitor, 5-10 mg twice daily. Peripheral blood and lesional scalp punch biopsies were obtained from patients with alopecia areata. PBMCs were separated by density centrifugation and stained for CD3, CD4 and CD8, after which CD4+ and CD8+ T cells were sorted on a FACSAria. In its sample, this clone was seen a few times. What this receptor recognizes is not known. It has no much larger one-base neighbor in the sample; base qualities were not kept. Library method: the immunoSEQ multiplex PCR assay. To provide template for TCR sequencing, every sample had RNA extracted and reverse transcribed into cDNA. SuperScript III was used to make first-strand cDNA, primed with a 2:1 mix of oligo-dT and random hexamers. A synthetic immune receptor repertoire was used to gauge amplification bias, and whatever bias remained was removed computationally. For the original study's pipeline: Raw reads were preprocessed to remove errors, and CDR3 was defined by IMGT conventions from the conserved cysteine to phenylalanine. Clonality was calculated as 1 minus Shannon entropy normalized by log2 of the number of productive unique TCRs. Scalp TCRbeta sequences were cross-referenced with sorted blood CD4 and CD8 repertoires so that the CD4 or CD8 identity of scalp clones could be inferred. Sourced from immuneACCESS, this table was stored by TCRdb with only in-frame sequences that have V and J called. A share of the clones is absent; for the studies checked, an unresolved V gene accounts for under half, and the remainder has no known explanation. That table furnishes V, J and clone size, whereas the DNA furnished D and trimming. The sample profile shows around 60,000 clones; under 60% of them were found once. The ten most abundant clones make up 20% of the sample.

This receptor chain uses TRBV29-1 and TRBJ2-3; a confident D gene designation cannot be given. Sample: CD8+ T cells sorted from blood, taken at approximately week 36, from a patient treated with tofacitinib. The TCR sequence derives from a human donor with alopecia areata. The CDR3 reads CSVEWSTDTQYF. The nucleotide sequence reads as follows: TGCAGCGTTGAGTGGAGCACAGATACGCAGTATTTT.